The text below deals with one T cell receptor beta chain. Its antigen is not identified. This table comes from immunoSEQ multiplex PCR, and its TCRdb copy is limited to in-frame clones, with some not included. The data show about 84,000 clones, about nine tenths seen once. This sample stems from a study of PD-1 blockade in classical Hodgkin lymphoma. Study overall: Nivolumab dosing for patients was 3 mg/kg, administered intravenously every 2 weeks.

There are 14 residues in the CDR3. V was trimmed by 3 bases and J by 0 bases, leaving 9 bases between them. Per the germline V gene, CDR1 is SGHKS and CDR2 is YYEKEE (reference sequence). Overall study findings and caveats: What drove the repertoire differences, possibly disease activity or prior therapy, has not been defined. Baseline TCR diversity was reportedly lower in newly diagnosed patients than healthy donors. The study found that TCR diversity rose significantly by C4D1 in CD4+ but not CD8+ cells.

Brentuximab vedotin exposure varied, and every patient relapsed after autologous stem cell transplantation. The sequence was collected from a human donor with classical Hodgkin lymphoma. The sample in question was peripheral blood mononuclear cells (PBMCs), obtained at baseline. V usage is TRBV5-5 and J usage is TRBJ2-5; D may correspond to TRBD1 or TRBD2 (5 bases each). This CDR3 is CASSSRGYQETQYF. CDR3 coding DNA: TGTGCCAGCAGCTCGAGGGGATACCAAGAGACCCAGTACTTC.